This T cell receptor beta chain was sequenced during a study of spatial heterogeneity in lung cancer. Study in general: The study observed each unique TCR and UMI combination more than ten times on average in raw reads.

The ends lost 6 bases at V and 4 bases at J; junction bases unmatched: 8. The CDR3 has 15 amino acids. Looked up from germline, CDR1 is KGHSH and CDR2 is LQKENI. The study, taken as a whole, reports: Resection blood, more than follow-up blood, showed ubiquitous expanded tumor TCRs.

This clonotype has a handful of counts. Its specificity is unknown. A unique molecular identifier was carried by every single TCR cDNA molecule. One entry per CDR3 protein results from TCRdb running MiXCR on the 5' RACE reads. The sample has about 38,000 distinct CDR3 sequences, 7.5% to 8% seen once. Indicated time point: sample taken at primary tumor resection. Unsorted whole RNA samples from tumor, nontumor lung or frozen PBMC were sequenced. Source: PBMCs, taken at surgery. The chain joins TRBV18 to TRBJ1-1; 10 bases are a match to TRBD1. This TCR came from a male donor with early-stage non-small cell lung cancer. CDR3 bases: TGTGCCAGCTCCCAAGGACAGGGGGTGTTCACTGAAGCTTTCTTT. Translation gives CASSQGQGVFTEAFF.